The 22 T cell receptor beta chains listed next were all sequenced from one sample in a study of T cells expressing NK-cell markers. TCRdb reprocessed the 5' RACE reads, with one entry per CDR3 protein and no DNA. This sample's table reports around 380,000 distinct CDR3 sequences. The source material was blood T cells: a sorted CD56 or NKG2C T cell subset, CD4+ or CD8+ T cells, or bulk PBMC T cells (not recorded which). All receptors come from a woman in her forties or fifties in good health.

This chain links TRBV2 with TRBJ1-4. From germline, CDR1 is SNHLY and CDR2 FYNNEI. The CDR3 has 14 amino acids. The CDR3 reads CASRAARANEKLFF.

The chain carries TRBV30 and TRBJ2-3; lacking DNA, the TRBD2 call made by TCRdb goes unchecked. The CDR3 covers 15 residues. Germline-derived CDR1 and CDR2 are GTSNPN and SVGIG (reference sequence). This CDR3 reads CAWGDGPLGTDTQYF.

The rearrangement uses TRBV20-1 and TRBJ2-5; TCRdb reports TRBD2, a call that lacks DNA to check it against. This CDR3 region has 16 residues. CDR1 and CDR2 from the germline V gene are DFQATT and SNEGSKA (reference sequence). The CDR3 region is CSAVQTRGVSRETQYF.

The genes are TRBV20-1 and TRBJ2-2; TCRdb's D call, TRBD2, is unchecked because there is no DNA. The CDR3 is made up of 15 amino acids. CDR1 is DFQATT and CDR2 is SNEGSKA in the germline V gene (reference sequence). CDR3 amino acids: CSARVPRALTGELFF.

V usage is TRBV7-8 and J usage is TRBJ2-1; the TCRdb D gene call, TRBD2, has no DNA to confirm it. CDR1 is SGHVS and CDR2 is FQNEAQ in the germline V gene. The CDR3 covers 16 residues. The CDR3 sequence is CASSLGGSGRFNEQFF.

The V gene is TRBV5-5, the J gene TRBJ1-4; TCRdb's assignment of TRBD1 cannot be checked, as there is no DNA. CDR1 is SGHKS and CDR2 is YYEKEE in the germline V gene (reference sequence). The CDR3 consists of 15 residues. This CDR3 is CASSLSGIEGEKLFF.

The chain joins TRBV12-3 or TRBV12-4 to TRBJ1-2. There are 13 residues in the CDR3. CDR3 protein: CASSPRTAYGYTF.

The rearrangement uses TRBV27 and TRBJ1-1; checking the TCRdb D call of TRBD1 is not possible without DNA. The CDR3 is 14 residues long. Germline assignment: CDR1 MNHEY and CDR2 SMNVEV (reference sequence). This chain's CDR3 is CASSNQGVDTEAFF.

The V call is TRBV24-1, the J call TRBJ2-3; as DNA is missing, the TRBD1 call by TCRdb cannot be tested. CDR1 is KGHDR, CDR2 SFDVKD, per germline. The CDR3 length is 17 residues. The chain's CDR3 is CATSDLRGQGSTDTQYF.

This rearrangement joins TRBV13 to TRBJ2-7; TCRdb gives TRBD1 as the D gene, but with no DNA this cannot be confirmed. The CDR3 covers 17 residues. Germline values: CDR1 PRHDT, CDR2 FYEKMQ (reference sequence). Here the CDR3 reads CASSLVRGTSDSYEQYF.

The J gene is TRBJ2-5, the V gene TRBV29-1; TCRdb's D call, TRBD2, is unchecked because there is no DNA. This CDR3 has 15 residues. The germline V gene has CDR1 SQVTM and CDR2 ANQGSEA. The CDR3 spells CSVFLLAGGLETQYF.

The rearrangement links TRBV25-1 to TRBJ1-1. The CDR3 is 12 residues long. CDR1 and CDR2 from the germline V gene are MGHDK and SYGVNS. The CDR3 loop is CASRQTNTEAFF.

The chain links TRBV6-5 to TRBJ1-2; TCRdb calls TRBD1, which cannot be checked without DNA. CDR1 and CDR2 (germline): MNHEY, SVGAGI. This CDR3 contains 12 residues. The CDR3 region is CASSRDRYGYTF.

This chain joins TRBV6-1 and TRBJ1-1; the TCRdb call, TRBD1, lacks DNA for checking. Per germline, CDR1 MNHNS and CDR2 SASEGT. CDR3 length equals 14 residues. The CDR3 sequence: CASSAGGLNTEAFF.

The chain couples TRBV5-1 to TRBJ2-7; there is no DNA to check the TCRdb D call of TRBD2. Looked up from germline, CDR1 is SGHRS and CDR2 is YFSETQ. CDR3 length equals 16 residues. The CDR3 is CASSPGLAGFPYEQYF.

This CDR3 is CASSLIGGRLAGLTDTQYF. The chain joins TRBV7-3 to TRBJ2-3; the TRBD2 assignment by TCRdb is unverifiable without DNA. Germline CDR1 and CDR2: SGHTA and FQGTGA. The CDR3 extends over 19 amino acids.

CDR3 protein: CASSPTGGTSTDTQYF. The chain joins TRBV12-3 or TRBV12-4 to TRBJ2-3; the TCRdb call, TRBD1, lacks DNA for checking. The CDR3 has 16 residues.

The chain uses TRBV7-6 and TRBJ1-1; TCRdb lists TRBD1, though no DNA is available to test this call. The CDR3 has 17 residues. The germline CDR1 and CDR2 sequences are SGHVS and FNYEAQ. This chain's CDR3 is CASSLAGPGKGHAEAFF.

V and J are TRBV6-5 and TRBJ1-5; the TRBD1 assignment by TCRdb is unverifiable without DNA. Germline V gene sequence: CDR1 MNHEY, CDR2 SVGAGI. The CDR3 contains 18 residues. CDR3 residues: CASSYLAPGAGSNQPQHF.

This chain links TRBV12-3 or TRBV12-4 with TRBJ1-6; TCRdb's assignment of TRBD1 cannot be checked, as there is no DNA. CDR3 length equals 16 residues. The CDR3 loop reads CASSYRSGTGNSPLHF.

The genes are TRBV19 and TRBJ2-7; TCRdb selects TRBD1, and the lack of DNA leaves this call unchecked. The CDR3 covers 16 residues. The V gene's germline CDR1 is LNHDA and CDR2 SQIVND (reference sequence). The CDR3 is CASSTPRGGGGYEQYF.

The chain is built from TRBV9 and TRBJ1-1; with no DNA, the TCRdb D assignment of TRBD1 cannot be verified. The CDR3 sequence is 15 residues long. The germline V gene encodes CDR1 SGDLS and CDR2 YYNGEE. CDR3 amino acids: CASSTRQVLNTEAFF. Full variable domain (rest looked up from reference TRBV9 and TRBJ1-1): DSGVTQTPKHLITATGQRVTLRCSPRSGDLSVYWYQQSLDQGLQFLIQYYNGEERAKGNILERFSAQQFPDLHSELNLSSLELGDSALYFCASSTRQVLNTEAFFGQGTRLTVV.